The 29 T cell receptor beta chains below come from one sample, sequenced in a study of CD8 T cells in Susac syndrome. RNA was extracted with the RNeasy kit, and a quantity of about 0.5 to 1 ug was reverse transcribed using random hexamers. TCRdb ran MiXCR on the immunoSEQ multiplex PCR reads and lists one entry per CDR3 protein. In the table there are 150,000 or so distinct CDR3 sequences, over 85% of which are singletons. The sample comprised CD4+ T cells from PBMCs. The receptors derive from a human donor in good health.

This sequence joins TRBV4-3 and TRBJ1-2, with a weak D call TRBD1 (6 bases). Germline loops: CDR1 LGHNA, CDR2 YSLEER. Trimming removed 0 bases from V and 1 base from J, with 15 bases in between. This CDR3 comprises 17 residues. The CDR3 sequence: CASSQDRGGPLNYGYTF. The CDR3 bases are TGCGCCAGCAGCCAAGATCGTGGGGGCCCACTTAACTATGGCTACACCTTC.

The gene calls are TRBV4-2 and TRBJ2-5, with 14 bases identical to TRBD2. The CDR3 sequence is 17 residues long. J gave up 4 bases and V 0 bases, and 4 bases lay outside the gene matches. Germline V lookup: CDR1 LGHNA, CDR2 YNFKEQ. The DNA for the CDR3 is TGTGCCAGCAGCCAAGATTGGACTAGCGGGGGGCCAGAGACCCAGTACTTC. Its protein product is CASSQDWTSGGPETQYF.

The chain combines TRBV29-1 with TRBJ2-5; TRBD2 matches at 10 bases. The junction had 4 bases not matched to a gene; V was cut back by 7 bases and J by 5 bases. There are 12 residues in the CDR3. CDR1 is SQVTM, CDR2 ANQGSEA, per germline. CDR3 coding DNA: TGCAGCGCCGGACTAGCGGCGGAGACCCAGTACTTC. It is translated as CSAGLAAETQYF.

This sequence joins TRBV30 and TRBJ2-2, with D perhaps TRBD2 (5 bases). Trimming left V 0 bases short and J 6 bases short, with 14 bases between. Germline CDR1 is GTSNPN and CDR2 is SVGIG (reference sequence). The CDR3 contains 15 residues. The CDR3 spells CAWSVVLASAGELFF. The CDR3 coding sequence is TGTGCCTGGAGTGTGGTTCTAGCAAGCGCCGGGGAGCTGTTTTTT.

The chain uses TRBV24-1 and TRBJ1-5; D is unresolved. The V gene's germline CDR1 is KGHDR and CDR2 SFDVKD. The CDR3 sequence is 15 residues long. V was shortened by 4 bases and J by 9 bases, with 18 bases between the two germline ends. CDR3 region: CATSESGRGSWPQHF. CDR3 coding DNA: TGTGCCACCAGTGAATCCGGACGGGGAAGTTGGCCCCAGCATTTT.

The chain uses TRBV28 and TRBJ2-7, with 10 bases aligning to TRBD1. Germline V gives CDR1 MDHEN, CDR2 SYDVKM. The length of the CDR3 is 13 residues. V trimming: 8 bases; J trimming: 8 bases; junction bases outside the gene matches: 9. The CDR3 sequence is CASGPDRGTKQYF. CDR3 DNA: TGTGCCAGCGGCCCGGACAGGGGGACTAAGCAGTACTTC.

The chain recombines TRBV3-1 with TRBJ2-1, with 7 bases identical to TRBD2. The V segment lost 1 base and the J segment 9 bases; nucleotides outside the gene matches: 9. Per the germline V gene, CDR1 is LGHDT and CDR2 is YNNKEL (reference sequence). This CDR3 region has 15 residues. Here the CDR3 reads CASSQGAQRGREQFF. Written as DNA, the CDR3 is TGTGCCAGCAGCCAAGGGGCCCAGCGGGGCCGTGAGCAGTTCTTC.

V and J are TRBV2 and TRBJ2-2; 7 bases agree with TRBD1. V dropped 5 bases and J dropped 4; count of bases not matched to a gene: 4. This CDR3 is built from 14 residues. CDR1 is SNHLY and CDR2 is FYNNEI in the germline V gene. CDR3 loop: CASSKGQFTGELFF. DNA of the CDR3: TGTGCCAGCAGTAAGGGACAGTTCACCGGGGAGCTGTTTTTT.

V usage is TRBV3-1 and J usage is TRBJ2-5, with a possible D match to TRBD2 (6 bases). The CDR3 runs to 13 residues. The V end was cut by 3 bases, the J end by 5 bases, with 10 bases between. Germline loops: CDR1 LGHDT, CDR2 YNNKEL (reference sequence). The CDR3 bases are TGTGCCAGCAGCCACGAGGGGAGGGAGACCCAGTACTTC. Translating gives CASSHEGRETQYF.

This chain connects TRBV2 to TRBJ2-7, with unresolved D. Trimming shortened V by 1 base and J by 2 bases, and 3 bases separated the two germline ends. Looked up from germline, CDR1 is SNHLY and CDR2 is FYNNEI. This CDR3 is built from 12 residues. The CDR3 region is CASSEEPYEQYF. The CDR3 region has the DNA TGTGCCAGCAGTGAAGAACCCTACGAGCAGTACTTC. The complete variable domain, with remaining parts taken from reference TRBV2 and TRBJ2-7, reads EPEVTQTPSHQVTQMGQEVILRCVPISNHLYFYWYRQILGQKVEFLVSFYNNEISEKSEIFDDQFSVERPDGSNFTLKIRSTKLEDSAMYFCASSEEPYEQYFGPGTRLTVT.

The chain has TRBV9 and TRBJ2-4, with 7 bases identical to TRBD1. V shed 0 bases and J 4 bases; nucleotides not matched to a gene: 4. Germline assignment: CDR1 SGDLS and CDR2 YYNGEE. The CDR3 length is 15 residues. In DNA form, the CDR3 reads TGTGCCAGCAGCGTAGCTCCAGGGGGAAAAAACATTCAGTACTTC. This gives the protein CASSVAPGGKNIQYF. The full variable domain, with the rest looked up from reference TRBV9 and TRBJ2-4, is DSGVTQTPKHLITATGQRVTLRCSPRSGDLSVYWYQQSLDQGLQFLIQYYNGEERAKGNILERFSAQQFPDLHSELNLSSLELGDSALYFCASSVAPGGKNIQYFGAGTRLSVL.

The J gene is TRBJ2-1, the V gene TRBV12-3 or TRBV12-4; D is ambiguous. The CDR3 covers 13 residues. The V gene lost 3 bases and the J gene lost 5 bases, with 8 bases spanning the gap. The CDR3 spells CASSFQPNNEQFF. CDR3 bases: TGTGCCAGCAGTTTTCAGCCGAACAATGAGCAGTTCTTC.

For the CDR3, the DNA is TGCAGCGTTGAAGATCCGGACAGGGGAACAGATACGCAGTATTTT. Amino acids: CSVEDPDRGTDTQYF. This chain joins TRBV29-1 and TRBJ2-3, with 9 nucleotides matching TRBD1. There are 15 residues in the CDR3. V lost 0 bases, J lost 3 bases, and 4 bases stayed unmatched. CDR1 and CDR2 from the germline V gene are SQVTM and ANQGSEA.

This chain uses TRBV20-1 with TRBJ1-1; D gene uncertain. This CDR3 has 15 amino acids. Germline lookup yields CDR1 DFQATT and CDR2 SNEGSKA (reference sequence). Trimming removed 1 base at V and 1 base at J, with 13 bases between. The DNA for the CDR3 is TGCAGTGCTAGAGCTCCAGCTCCAGGGAACACTGAAGCTTTCTTT. It translates to CSARAPAPGNTEAFF.

The chain combines TRBV7-2 with TRBJ2-5, with 8 bases fitting TRBD1. V was clipped by 3 bases and J by 3 bases; unmatched bases: 3. This CDR3 has 14 amino acids. Germline V gives CDR1 SGHTA, CDR2 FQGNSA. CDR3 sequence (DNA): TGTGCCAGCAGCTTCAACAGGGGGAAAGAGACCCAGTACTTC. It translates to CASSFNRGKETQYF.

The gene calls are TRBV11-2 and TRBJ2-7, with D tentatively TRBD1 (5 bases). Germline V gene lookup returns CDR1 SGHAT and CDR2 FQNNGV. V lost 1 base to trimming and J lost 1 base, with 17 bases between them. The CDR3 spans 17 residues. The CDR3 reads CASSLAPTALLSYEQYF. For the CDR3, the DNA is TGTGCCAGCAGCTTAGCCCCGACAGCCTTACTTTCCTACGAGCAGTACTTC.

The chain has TRBV15 and TRBJ2-2, with 8 bases that match TRBD1. This CDR3 comprises 15 residues. Trimming took 7 bases from V and 2 from J; bases not matched to a gene: 6. CDR1 and CDR2 from the germline V gene are LNHNV and YYDKDF (reference sequence). The CDR3 DNA sequence: TGTGCCACCAACCAGGGGGCCCTCAACACCGGGGAGCTGTTTTTT. Residues: CATNQGALNTGELFF.

The chain employs TRBV19 and TRBJ1-5; the D gene is possibly TRBD1 (5 bases). Looked up from germline, CDR1 is LNHDA and CDR2 is SQIVND (reference sequence). The CDR3 spans 16 residues. The germline V and J ends were trimmed by 3 bases and 2 bases, with 14 bases remaining between them. This CDR3 reads CASSIGVTQGNQPQHF. The CDR3 coding sequence is TGTGCCAGTAGTATCGGAGTAACACAGGGCAATCAGCCCCAGCATTTT.

This chain connects TRBV5-1 to TRBJ2-3, with 8 nucleotides matching TRBD2. V dropped 4 bases and J dropped 2; count of bases not matched to a gene: 6. This CDR3 region has 15 residues. From germline, CDR1 is SGHRS and CDR2 YFSETQ. As DNA, the CDR3 is TGCGCCAGCAGCATTAGCGGGGTAACCACAGATACGCAGTATTTT. It encodes CASSISGVTTDTQYF.

This chain links TRBV4-1 with TRBJ2-7; D possibly corresponds to TRBD1 (6 bases). The CDR3 sequence is 14 residues long. Germline V gene lookup returns CDR1 MGHRA and CDR2 YSYEKL. V lost 0 bases and J 5 bases, leaving 11 bases between the germline ends. Here the CDR3 reads CASSQDAGVNEQYF. The CDR3 DNA sequence: TGCGCCAGCAGCCAAGATGCAGGGGTCAACGAGCAGTACTTC.

The V call is TRBV20-1, the J call TRBJ2-1; 7 nucleotides line up with TRBD2. The trim removed 5 bases at V and 10 bases at J, leaving 17 bases unmatched. Germline V gives CDR1 DFQATT, CDR2 SNEGSKA (reference sequence). The CDR3 is made up of 15 amino acids. The CDR3 reads CSAQTSSGPAREQFF. The DNA of the CDR3 is TGCAGTGCTCAGACGTCTAGCGGCCCTGCCCGGGAGCAGTTCTTC.

The chain employs TRBV29-1 and TRBJ2-2; a weak D match, TRBD1 (6 bases). This CDR3 contains 14 residues. The germline V and J ends were trimmed by 8 bases and 0 bases, with 13 bases remaining between them. Germline V gene lookup returns CDR1 SQVTM and CDR2 ANQGSEA. The CDR3 DNA sequence: TGCAGCATCAGGACAGATTCGAACACCGGGGAGCTGTTTTTT. Amino acids: CSIRTDSNTGELFF.

V is TRBV6-1 and J is TRBJ2-3; perhaps TRBD1 as D (6 bases). CDR3 length: 16 residues. V was pared by 6 bases and J by 2 bases, with 18 bases between. Germline V gives CDR1 MNHNS, CDR2 SASEGT. The CDR3, as DNA: TGTGCCAGCAGCGACGCCCTCAGGGGATCCACAGATACGCAGTATTTT. Protein: CASSDALRGSTDTQYF.

The chain has TRBV18 and TRBJ1-2; D uncertain. Between the trimmed V and J ends, which lost 2 bases and 0 bases, there was a span of 4 bases. The CDR3 covers 13 residues. Germline V gene data show CDR1 as KGHSH and CDR2 as LQKENI. The CDR3 DNA sequence: TGTGCCAGCTCACCAGGATCTAACTATGGCTACACCTTC. Protein product: CASSPGSNYGYTF.

With respect to this clonotype: At one end, the junction sequence differs from germline, possibly due to a read error. The CDR3 DNA sequence: TGCAGTGCTAGCCGTTTACAGGCAACAACATCTCCTTTT. It yields the protein CSASRLQATTSPF. This sequence joins TRBV20-1 and TRBJ1-4; TRBD1 might be the D (5 bases). The CDR3 contains 13 residues. The germline gives CDR1 DFQATT, CDR2 SNEGSKA (reference sequence).

This chain uses TRBV28 with TRBJ2-3, with 8 bases lining up with TRBD2. In germline, CDR1 is MDHEN, CDR2 SYDVKM. The CDR3 spans 15 residues. Germline trimming cut 6 bases from V and 5 bases from J; bases unmatched to any gene: 10. The CDR3 nucleotides read TGTGCCAGCAGGGGTACTAGCGGACCGGGAGATACGCAGTATTTT. Protein product: CASRGTSGPGDTQYF.

The rearrangement joins TRBV20-1 to TRBJ1-4; 8 bases agree with TRBD1. This CDR3 is built from 14 residues. Germline CDR1 is DFQATT and CDR2 is SNEGSKA (reference sequence). V dropped 8 bases and J dropped 7; count of bases not matched to a gene: 12. In DNA form, the CDR3 reads TGCAGTTCTCCCGCAGGGGGCGGTGGTGAAAAACTGTTTTTT. It specifies CSSPAGGGGEKLFF.

The chain joins TRBV6-5 to TRBJ1-5, with 8 bases aligning to TRBD1. The germline CDR1 and CDR2 sequences are MNHEY and SVGAGI. The CDR3 is 15 amino acids. V dropped 5 bases and J dropped 3; count of bases not matched to a gene: 6. As DNA, the CDR3 is TGTGCCAGCAGTCGGGACAGGCAAACCAATCAGCCCCAGCATTTT. It is translated as CASSRDRQTNQPQHF.

This rearrangement joins TRBV4-2 to TRBJ1-5; D gene uncertain. V shed 5 bases and J shed 2 bases, with 10 bases lying between them. Per germline, CDR1 LGHNA and CDR2 YNFKEQ. The CDR3 is 14 residues long. CDR3 sequence: CASSVGEGNQPQHF. For the CDR3, the DNA is TGTGCCAGCAGCGTGGGAGAGGGCAATCAGCCCCAGCATTTT.